The rows below give T cell receptor beta chains drawn from one sample of a study of regulatory T cells in long-lasting Graves disease. TCRdb processed the multiplex PCR reads anew with MiXCR; each CDR3 protein has one entry. This table has around 500,000 distinct CDR3 sequences, around 15% appearing once. Separately, the same data were catalogued under a study of T cells in Graves' hyperthyroidism and ophthalmopathy.

The specimen comprised peripheral blood mononuclear cells (PBMCs), sampled at new diagnosis, from a patient treated with antithyroid drugs. Receptor source: a woman aged 35-65 years with Graves disease. Both conserved end residues are part of each CDR3. A D gene is named only where the DNA matches it firmly. Clone size, where shown, is once, few, many, or a class for clones that have expanded.

D gene,V gene,clone size,J gene,CDR3 DNA,CDR3 protein
TRBD2,TRBV19,-,TRBJ2-1,TGTGCCAGTAGTAAAACGGGGGGGCGCAATGAGCAGTTCTTC,CASSKTGGRNEQFF
-,TRBV4-1,once,TRBJ2-4,TGTGCCAGCAGCCAAGAATCCGGGTCGTTGGGGAGTAACATTCAGTACTTC,CASSQESGSLGSNIQYF
-,TRBV7-9,-,TRBJ1-5,TGTGCCAGCAGCTTAGGGACAGTCGTTTGGCCCCAGCATTTT,CASSLGTVVWPQHF
-,TRBV12-3/TRBV12-4,-,TRBJ2-7,TGTGCCAGCAGTTTTGGCAAAGGGGCCTACGAGCAGTACTTC,CASSFGKGAYEQYF
-,TRBV15,many,TRBJ2-1,TGTGCCACCAGCAGAGAGAGCTACAATGAGCAGTTCTTC,CATSRESYNEQFF
-,TRBV30,many,TRBJ2-7,TGTGCCTGGAGTGTAAACCAGCCCTACGAGCAGTACTTC,CAWSVNQPYEQYF
-,TRBV29-1,few,TRBJ2-3,TGCAGCTATACTATCGCCCTGGATACGCAGTATTTT,CSYTIALDTQYF
TRBD2,TRBV9,-,TRBJ2-5,TGTGCCAGCAGCGTTGGACTAGCGGGGACTCAAGAGACCCAGTACTTC,CASSVGLAGTQETQYF
TRBD2,TRBV7-8,-,TRBJ2-2,TGTGCCAGCAGCCCCCGGGGGGGCCGAGACACCGGGGAGCTGTTTTTT,CASSPRGGRDTGELFF
TRBD1,TRBV5-1,many,TRBJ1-1,TGCGCCAGCAGCTCGGACAGGATAGCTTTCTTT,CASSSDRIAFF